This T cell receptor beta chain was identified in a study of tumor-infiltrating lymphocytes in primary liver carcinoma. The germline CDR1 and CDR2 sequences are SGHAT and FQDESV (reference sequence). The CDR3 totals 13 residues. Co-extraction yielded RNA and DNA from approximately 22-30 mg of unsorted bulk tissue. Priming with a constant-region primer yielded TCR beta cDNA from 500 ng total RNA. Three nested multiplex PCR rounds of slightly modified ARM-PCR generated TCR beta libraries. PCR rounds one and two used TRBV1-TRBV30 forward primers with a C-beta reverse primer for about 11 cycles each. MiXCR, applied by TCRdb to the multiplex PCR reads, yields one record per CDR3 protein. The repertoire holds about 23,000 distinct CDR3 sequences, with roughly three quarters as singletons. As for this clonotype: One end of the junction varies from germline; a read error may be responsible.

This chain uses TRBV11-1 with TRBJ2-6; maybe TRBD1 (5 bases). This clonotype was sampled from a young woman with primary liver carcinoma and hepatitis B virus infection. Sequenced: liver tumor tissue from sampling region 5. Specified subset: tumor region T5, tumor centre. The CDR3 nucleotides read TGTGCCTGTTCACCCTCTTGGGGCAACGTCCTGACCTTC. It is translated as CACSPSWGNVLTF.